This TCR beta chain is from a study of shared clonotypes between healthy human individuals. CDR1 SEHNR and CDR2 FQNEAQ come from the germline V gene (reference sequence). Trimming removed 3 bases at V and 4 bases at J, with 9 bases between. The CDR3 is made up of 13 amino acids. Some clones are missing from TCRdb's copy, which holds only in-frame ones; the method was immunoSEQ multiplex PCR. Of 520,000 or so clones in the sample, 79% were seen once. Sequenced material: PBMCs. The receptor was isolated from a woman aged 40 to 50 in good health. Some clones in this sample may be carry-over from other donors' samples. The chain carries TRBV7-9 and TRBJ1-1; D perhaps matches TRBD1 (5 bases). The CDR3, as DNA: TGTGCCAGCAGCTTTCAGGGCCTCACTGAAGCTTTCTTT. It yields the protein CASSFQGLTEAFF.